Shown below are 11 T cell receptor beta chains from a single sample sequenced in a study of T cells in Graves' hyperthyroidism and ophthalmopathy. The investigators amplified TCR beta CDR3 regions from RNA transcripts. In the first-round RT-PCR of the TCR CDR3, the HTBI primer set was used. TCRdb re-derived calls from the multiplex PCR reads in MiXCR, one entry per CDR3 protein. The data hold some 700,000 distinct CDR3 sequences, with roughly a sixth observed a single time. Input material: blood. The receptors derive from a man aged 50-60 years with Graves' hyperthyroidism.

There are many counts of this clonotype. The chain recombines TRBV2 with TRBJ1-5, with D unresolved. CDR1 is SNHLY and CDR2 is FYNNEI in the germline V gene. Trimming left V 8 bases short and J 0 bases short, with 8 bases between. The CDR3 runs to 13 residues. Here the CDR3 DNA reads TGTGCCAGCGTCCGGGATAGCAATCAGCCCCAGCATTTT. This codes for CASVRDSNQPQHF.

This clonotype was counted a few times. The chain combines TRBV24-1 with TRBJ2-3; D call uncertain. Looked up from germline, CDR1 is KGHDR and CDR2 is SFDVKD. This CDR3 is built from 14 residues. V lost 2 bases and J 1 base, leaving 6 bases between the germline ends. The CDR3 DNA reads as TGTGCCACCAGTGATTCGATAGGCACAGATACGCAGTATTTT. Translated: CATSDSIGTDTQYF.

In this sample, this clonotype turned up many times. The gene calls are TRBV20-1 and TRBJ2-7, with a possible D match to TRBD1 (6 bases). Germline CDR1 and CDR2: DFQATT and SNEGSKA (reference sequence). This CDR3 spans 15 amino acids. V gave up 1 base and J gave up 7 bases, with 20 bases separating them. The CDR3 is CSARATGQRLWEQYF. CDR3 in DNA: TGCAGTGCTAGAGCGACAGGACAAAGGCTGTGGGAGCAGTACTTC.

This chain connects TRBV30 to TRBJ2-7; a possible D gene is TRBD1 (5 bases). The CDR3 is 14 amino acids. Germline-derived CDR1 and CDR2 are GTSNPN and SVGIG (reference sequence). Trimming removed 0 bases from V and 3 bases from J, with 12 bases in between. The CDR3 reads CAWSVLGQGYEQYF. The CDR3 DNA is TGTGCCTGGAGTGTACTGGGCCAGGGCTACGAGCAGTACTTC.

In its sample, this clonotype was seen many times. The chain joins TRBV12-3 or TRBV12-4 to TRBJ2-1, with 8 bases aligning to TRBD2. Trimming at V came to 5 bases and at J to 9 bases, leaving 12 bases not matched to a gene. The CDR3 totals 15 residues. The CDR3 sequence is CASSPGGTREGEQFF. DNA for the CDR3: TGTGCCAGCAGTCCGGGGGGGACTAGGGAGGGTGAGCAGTTCTTC.

The rearrangement joins TRBV10-1 to TRBJ2-3, with 11 nucleotides matching TRBD1. Germline CDR1 and CDR2: WNHNN and SYGVQD (reference sequence). V lost 4 bases to trimming and J lost 4 bases; unmatched junction nucleotides: 10. The CDR3 spans 17 residues. As DNA, the CDR3 is TGCGCCAGCAGTGGAAGCCGGGACAGGGGGTCATCAGATACGCAGTATTTT. Translating it yields CASSGSRDRGSSDTQYF.

This clonotype was recorded at least ten times. This rearrangement joins TRBV6-2 or TRBV6-3 to TRBJ2-5; 7 positions match TRBD2. The CDR3 has 17 residues. Germline CDR1 MNHEY, CDR2 SVGEGT. With V trimmed by 2 bases and J by 1 base, 10 bases remained unmatched. This CDR3 reads CASSYGLVGRSQETQYF. The CDR3, as DNA: TGTGCCAGCAGTTACGGTCTTGTCGGGAGGTCCCAAGAGACCCAGTACTTC.

The table lists this clonotype with a few counts. The chain combines TRBV6-6 with TRBJ2-1; D is unclear. Germline CDR1 reads MNHNY; CDR2 reads SVGAGI (reference sequence). V shed 2 bases and J shed 6 bases, with 14 bases lying between them. The CDR3 sequence is 15 residues long. The CDR3 region is CASSYGSGAGNEQFF. CDR3 nucleotide sequence: TGTGCCAGCAGTTACGGGTCAGGCGCCGGCAATGAGCAGTTCTTC.

The chain carries TRBV18 and TRBJ2-1; 7 bases align to TRBD1. Germline values: CDR1 KGHSH, CDR2 LQKENI. J gave up 8 bases and V 7 bases, and 11 bases lay outside the gene matches. The CDR3 is 14 residues long. The CDR3: CASLTGTVNDEQFF. The DNA of the CDR3 is TGTGCCAGCTTAACCGGGACAGTTAACGATGAGCAGTTCTTC.

The rearrangement joins TRBV24-1 to TRBJ2-3; 16 bases are shared with TRBD2. CDR1 and CDR2 from the germline V gene are KGHDR and SFDVKD. The CDR3 covers 18 residues. Losses at the gene ends were 4 bases for V and 5 bases for J; bases not matched to a gene: 8. The CDR3 DNA reads as TGTGCCACCAGTGACCTTCCGGGACTAGCGGGAGGGGGAGATACGCAGTATTTT. This sequence encodes CATSDLPGLAGGGDTQYF.

In its sample, this clonotype was seen many times. The chain is built from TRBV5-1 and TRBJ2-2, with D perhaps TRBD2 (5 bases). Germline V lookup: CDR1 SGHRS, CDR2 YFSETQ. The CDR3 contains 15 residues. Trimming left V 2 bases short and J 1 base short, with 9 bases between. Written as DNA, the CDR3 is TGCGCCAGCAGCTTAGCCAGCGGGAACACCGGGGAGCTGTTTTTT. Its protein is CASSLASGNTGELFF. The complete variable domain, with remaining parts taken from reference TRBV5-1 and TRBJ2-2, reads KAGVTQTPRYLIKTRGQQVTLSCSPISGHRSVSWYQQTPGQGLQFLFEYFSETQRNKGNFPGRFSGRQFSNSRSEMNVSTLELGDSALYLCASSLASGNTGELFFGEGSRLTVL.